This TCR beta chain was found in a study of breast tumors, draining lymph nodes, adjacent tissues. This CDR3 has 11 amino acids. Germline V CDR1 and CDR2: SGDLS, YYNGEE. V lost 4 bases and J lost 6, with 7 bases in between. The lymph nodes were axillary draining lymph nodes from breast cancer patients. Each CDR3 protein is one row after TCRdb ran MiXCR on the multiplex PCR reads. Of 270,000 or so distinct CDR3 sequences in the sample, 30% were seen once. This clonotype was observed at least ten times. The clonotype was recovered from a female donor with breast cancer. Some clones in this sample may be carry-over from other donors' samples. This chain links TRBV9 with TRBJ1-2; unclear D gene. Sequenced: axillary lymph node tissue. CDR3 DNA sequence: TGTGCCAGCAGCAACAGAAATGGCTACACCTTC. Its translation: CASSNRNGYTF.